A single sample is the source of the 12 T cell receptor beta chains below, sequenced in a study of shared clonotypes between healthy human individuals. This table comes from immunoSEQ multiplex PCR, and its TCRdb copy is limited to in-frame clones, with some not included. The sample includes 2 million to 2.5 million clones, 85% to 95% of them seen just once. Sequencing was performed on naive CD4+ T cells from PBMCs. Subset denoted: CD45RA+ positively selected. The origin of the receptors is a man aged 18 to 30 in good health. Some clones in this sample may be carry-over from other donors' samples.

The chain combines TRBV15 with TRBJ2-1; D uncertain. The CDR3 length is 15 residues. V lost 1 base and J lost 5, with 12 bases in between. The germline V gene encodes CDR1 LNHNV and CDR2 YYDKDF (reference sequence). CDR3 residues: CATSRVAFEDNEQFF. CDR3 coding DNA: TGTGCCACCAGCAGAGTTGCGTTTGAAGACAATGAGCAGTTCTTC.

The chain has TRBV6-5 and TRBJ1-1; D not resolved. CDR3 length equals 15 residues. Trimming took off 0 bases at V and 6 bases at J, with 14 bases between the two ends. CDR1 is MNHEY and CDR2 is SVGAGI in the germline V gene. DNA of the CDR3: TGTGCCAGCAGTTACTCCCTGGACGGCAGGTCTGAAGCTTTCTTT. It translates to CASSYSLDGRSEAFF.

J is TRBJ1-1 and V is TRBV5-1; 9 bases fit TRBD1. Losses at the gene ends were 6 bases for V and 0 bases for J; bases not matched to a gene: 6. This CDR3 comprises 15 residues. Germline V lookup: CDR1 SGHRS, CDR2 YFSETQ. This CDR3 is CASTTGGALNTEAFF. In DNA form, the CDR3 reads TGCGCCAGCACCACAGGGGGCGCCTTGAACACTGAAGCTTTCTTT.

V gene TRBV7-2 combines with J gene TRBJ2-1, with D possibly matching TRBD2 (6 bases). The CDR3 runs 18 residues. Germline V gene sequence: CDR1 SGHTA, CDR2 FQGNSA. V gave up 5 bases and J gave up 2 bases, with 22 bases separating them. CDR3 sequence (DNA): TGTGCCAGCAGCCCAAACAGCGGACTACCACCAACCTACAATGAGCAGTTCTTC. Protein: CASSPNSGLPPTYNEQFF.

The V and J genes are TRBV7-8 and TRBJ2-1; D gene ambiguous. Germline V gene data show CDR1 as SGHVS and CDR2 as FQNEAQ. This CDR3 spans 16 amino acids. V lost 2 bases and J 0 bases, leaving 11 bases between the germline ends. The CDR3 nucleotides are TGTGCCAGCAGCTTAAGAGAGGTTAGCTCCTACAATGAGCAGTTCTTC. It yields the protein CASSLREVSSYNEQFF.

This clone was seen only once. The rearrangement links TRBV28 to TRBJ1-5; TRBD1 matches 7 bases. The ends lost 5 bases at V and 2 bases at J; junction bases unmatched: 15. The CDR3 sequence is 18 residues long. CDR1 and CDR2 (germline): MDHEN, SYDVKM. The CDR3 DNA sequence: TGTGCCAGCAGTCCCCTCCCCACAGGGGTTTATGGCAATCAGCCCCAGCATTTT. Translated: CASSPLPTGVYGNQPQHF.

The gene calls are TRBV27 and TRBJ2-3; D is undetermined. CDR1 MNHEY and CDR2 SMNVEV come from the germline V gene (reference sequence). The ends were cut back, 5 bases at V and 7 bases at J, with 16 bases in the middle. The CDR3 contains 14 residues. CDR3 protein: CASSPRSPVYTQYF. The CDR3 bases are TGTGCCAGCAGTCCCCGCTCCCCCGTGTATACGCAGTATTTT.

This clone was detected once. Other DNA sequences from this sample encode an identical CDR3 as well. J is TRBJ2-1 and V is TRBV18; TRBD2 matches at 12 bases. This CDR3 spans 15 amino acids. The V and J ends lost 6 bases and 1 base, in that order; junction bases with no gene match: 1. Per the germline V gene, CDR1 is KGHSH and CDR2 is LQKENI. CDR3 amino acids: CASSGTSGSYNEQFF. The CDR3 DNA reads TGTGCCAGCTCTGGGACTAGCGGGTCCTACAATGAGCAGTTCTTC.

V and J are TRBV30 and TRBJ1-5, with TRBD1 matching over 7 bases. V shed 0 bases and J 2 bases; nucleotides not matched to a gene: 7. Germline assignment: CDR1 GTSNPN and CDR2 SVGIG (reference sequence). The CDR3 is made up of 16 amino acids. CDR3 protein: CAWSVGQSIGNQPQHF. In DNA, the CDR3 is TGTGCCTGGAGTGTGGGACAGTCGATAGGCAATCAGCCCCAGCATTTT.

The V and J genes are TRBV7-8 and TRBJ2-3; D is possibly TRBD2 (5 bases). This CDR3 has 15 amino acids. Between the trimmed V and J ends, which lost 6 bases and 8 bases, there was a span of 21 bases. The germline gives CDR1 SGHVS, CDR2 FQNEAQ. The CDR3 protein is CASSLDSPSRVTQYF. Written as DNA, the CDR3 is TGTGCCAGCAGTCTGGACTCCCCGAGTCGGGTTACGCAGTATTTT.

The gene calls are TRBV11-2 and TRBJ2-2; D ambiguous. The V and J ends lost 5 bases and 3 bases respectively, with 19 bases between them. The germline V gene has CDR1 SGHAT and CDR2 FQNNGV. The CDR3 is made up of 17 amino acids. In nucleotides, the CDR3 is TGTGCCAGCAGCCTTGGATATGGAGTTCAGGACACCGGGGAGCTGTTTTTT. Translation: CASSLGYGVQDTGELFF.

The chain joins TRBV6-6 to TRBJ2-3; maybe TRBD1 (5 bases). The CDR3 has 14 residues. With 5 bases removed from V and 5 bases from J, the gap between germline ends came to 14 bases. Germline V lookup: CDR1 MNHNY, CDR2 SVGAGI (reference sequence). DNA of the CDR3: TGTGCCAGCAGTACGCCAGGGCGAGGAGATACGCAGTATTTT. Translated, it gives CASSTPGRGDTQYF.